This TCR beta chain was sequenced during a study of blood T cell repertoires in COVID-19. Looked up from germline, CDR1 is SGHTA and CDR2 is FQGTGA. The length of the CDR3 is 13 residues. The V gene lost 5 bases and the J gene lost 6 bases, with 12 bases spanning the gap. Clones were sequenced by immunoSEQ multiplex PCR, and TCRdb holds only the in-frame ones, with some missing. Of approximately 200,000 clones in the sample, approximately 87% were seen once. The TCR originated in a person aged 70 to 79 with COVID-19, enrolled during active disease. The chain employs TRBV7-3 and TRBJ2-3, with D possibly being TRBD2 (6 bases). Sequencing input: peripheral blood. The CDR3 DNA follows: TGTGCCAGCAGCCCCGGGACTGACGATACGCAGTATTTT. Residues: CASSPGTDDTQYF.